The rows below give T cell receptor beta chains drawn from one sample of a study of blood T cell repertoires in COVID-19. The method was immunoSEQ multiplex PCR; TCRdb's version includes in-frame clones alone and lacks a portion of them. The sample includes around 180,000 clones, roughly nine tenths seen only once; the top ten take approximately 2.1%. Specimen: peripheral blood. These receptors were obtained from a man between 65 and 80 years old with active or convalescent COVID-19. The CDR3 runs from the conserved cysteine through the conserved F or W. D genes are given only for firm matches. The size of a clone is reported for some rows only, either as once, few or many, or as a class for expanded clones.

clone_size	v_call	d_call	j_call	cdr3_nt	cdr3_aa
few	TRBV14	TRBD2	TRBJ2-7	TGTGCCAGGAGCAAGACTAGCGGGCCCTCCTACGAGCAGTACTTC	CARSKTSGPSYEQYF
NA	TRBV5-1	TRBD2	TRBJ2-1	TGCGCCAGCAGCATTTGGACTAGCGGGGCTTACAATGAGCAGTTCTTC	CASSIWTSGAYNEQFF
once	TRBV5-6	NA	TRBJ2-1	TGTGCCAGCAGCTTGGCGGGGGGCCGATTTTTTGAGCAGTTCTTC	CASSLAGGRFFEQFF
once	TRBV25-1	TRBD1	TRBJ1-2	TGTGCCAGCAGTGAATCGGGACAGCGATTGAATGGCTACACCTTC	CASSESGQRLNGYTF
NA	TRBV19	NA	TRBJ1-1	TGTGCCAGTAGCCTTGTTCCCACTGAAGCTTTCTTT	CASSLVPTEAFF
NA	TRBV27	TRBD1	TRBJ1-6	TGTGCCAGCAGTTCGACAGGGGGCGGCTATAATTCACCCCTCCACTTT	CASSSTGGGYNSPLHF
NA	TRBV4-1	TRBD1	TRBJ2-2	TGCGCCAGCAGCCAAGTCGGGACAGTGACCGGGGAGCTGTTTTTT	CASSQVGTVTGELFF
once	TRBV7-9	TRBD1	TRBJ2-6	TGTGCCAGCAGCACTAGTCTCTCCGTTCAGGGGGCGCTCGGGGCCAACGTCCTGACTTTC	CASSTSLSVQGALGANVLTF
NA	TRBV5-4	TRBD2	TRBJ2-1	TGTGCCAGCAGCTTGCAGGGAGGGGATGAGCAGTTCTTC	CASSLQGGDEQFF
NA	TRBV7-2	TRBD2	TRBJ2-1	TGTGCCAGCAGCTCGGAAGCGGGGCGTCGGCAGTTCTTC	CASSSEAGRRQFF
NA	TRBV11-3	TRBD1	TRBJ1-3	TGTGCCAGCCAGGGGGCCGGAAACACCATATATTTT	CASQGAGNTIYF
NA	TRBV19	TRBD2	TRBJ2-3	TGTGCCAGTAGTATAAGGCGGGGGGGCGCAGATACGCAGTATTTT	CASSIRRGGADTQYF
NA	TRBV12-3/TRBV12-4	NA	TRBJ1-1	TGTGCCAGCAGATGGGAGGAAAACACTGAAGCTTTCTTT	CASRWEENTEAFF
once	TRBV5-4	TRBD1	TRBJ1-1	TGTGCCAGCAGGCCGGGACAGGGGGCAAAAGGCACTGAAGCTTTCTTT	CASRPGQGAKGTEAFF
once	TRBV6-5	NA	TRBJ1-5	TGTGCCAGCAGTTACTCGAGGGAATCAGGGCCCCAGCATTTT	CASSYSRESGPQHF
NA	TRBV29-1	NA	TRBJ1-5	TGCAGCGTTGGCCAGAATAGCAATCAGCCCCAGCATTTT	CSVGQNSNQPQHF
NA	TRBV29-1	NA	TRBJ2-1	TGCAGCGTTGGACAGGACGCAGCTCGTCATATGTACAATGAGCAGTTCTTC	CSVGQDAARHMYNEQFF
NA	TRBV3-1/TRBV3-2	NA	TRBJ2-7	TGTGCCAGCAGCCAAGTCACCTACGAGCAGTACTTC	CASSQVTYEQYF
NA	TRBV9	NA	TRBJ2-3	TGTGCCAGCAGCGTAGCAGGGCTCACGATCACAGATACGCAGTATTTT	CASSVAGLTITDTQYF
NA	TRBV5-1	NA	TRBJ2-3	TGCGCCAGCAGCTTGGATGCGGGATCAGATACGCAGTATTTT	CASSLDAGSDTQYF
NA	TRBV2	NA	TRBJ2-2	TGTGCCAGCACCCGGACTACAAACACCGGGGAGCTGTTTTTT	CASTRTTNTGELFF
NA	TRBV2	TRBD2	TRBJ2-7	TGTGCCAGCAGTACCGGACTAGCTTCCTACGAGCAGTACTTC	CASSTGLASYEQYF
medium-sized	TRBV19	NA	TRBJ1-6	TGTGCCAGTAGTCCGACAGGAGGAATTTCACCCCTCCACTTT	CASSPTGGISPLHF
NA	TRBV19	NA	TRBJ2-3	TGTGCCACCCGGGATGACCCGGGCACAGATACGCAGTATTTT	CATRDDPGTDTQYF
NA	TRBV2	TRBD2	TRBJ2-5	TGTGCCAGCAGGCGCGGGAGCGGAAGGGAGACCCAGTACTTC	CASRRGSGRETQYF
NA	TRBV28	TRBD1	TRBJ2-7	TGTGCCAGCAGTTTTCAGGACAGGGGGCGCGAGCAGTACTTC	CASSFQDRGREQYF
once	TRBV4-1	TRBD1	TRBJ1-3	TGCGCCAGCAGCCACGTAGGACAGGGTAAACTTGCTGGAAACACCATATATTTT	CASSHVGQGKLAGNTIYF
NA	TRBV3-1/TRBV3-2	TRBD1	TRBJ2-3	TGTGCCAGCAGCCAAGCAGGGGGTCGGACAGATACGCAGTATTTT	CASSQAGGRTDTQYF
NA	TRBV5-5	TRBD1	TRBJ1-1	TGTGCCAGCAGCTTAAGGACAGGGGGCACTGAAGCTTTCTTT	CASSLRTGGTEAFF
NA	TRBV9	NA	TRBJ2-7	TGTGCCAGCAGCGCCGACCGGAGCTCCTACGAGCAGTACTTC	CASSADRSSYEQYF
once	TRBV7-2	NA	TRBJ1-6	TGTGCCAGCAGCTTAGGAGGGCTCCCTTCACCCCTCCACTTT	CASSLGGLPSPLHF
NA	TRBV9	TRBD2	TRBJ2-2	TGTGCCAGCAGCGTAGCCCCGGGACTAGAGACTCCCGGGGAGCTGTTTTTT	CASSVAPGLETPGELFF
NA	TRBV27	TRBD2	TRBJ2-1	TGTGCCAGCAACGGCGGGAGACCCTACAATGAGCAGTTCTTC	CASNGGRPYNEQFF
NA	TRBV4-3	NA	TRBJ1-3	TGCGCCAGCAGCCTAACGGCGGGCTCTGGAAACACCATATATTTT	CASSLTAGSGNTIYF
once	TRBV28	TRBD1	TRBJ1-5	TGTGCCAGCAGTACAACCACAGGGGGGGGTCAGCCCCAGCATTTT	CASSTTTGGGQPQHF
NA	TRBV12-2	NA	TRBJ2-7	TGTGCAAGTCGCGCGTACCAGGGGTTTAACGAGCAGTACTTC	CASRAYQGFNEQYF